The 8 T cell receptor beta chains below all came from one sample that was sequenced in a study of cytomegalovirus exposure and HLA in healthy donors. Produced via immunoSEQ multiplex PCR; TCRdb's table is partial and in-frame only. The sample contains some 56,000 clones, around 94% of which appear only once. Sequenced input: PBMCs. The receptor source for this set is a man aged 18 to 30 in good health and CMV-seronegative.

This rearrangement joins TRBV5-6 to TRBJ2-7, with 9 bases lining up with TRBD1. The CDR3 length is 15 residues. V gave up 4 bases and J gave up 4 bases; unmatched junction bases: 9. Germline V gene lookup returns CDR1 SGHDT and CDR2 YYEEEE. The CDR3 nucleotides read TGTGCCAGCAGCCCAGGGACAGGGAGTAGGTACGAGCAGTACTTC. Its protein product is CASSPGTGSRYEQYF.

The genes are TRBV10-1 and TRBJ2-1, with TRBD2 identical over 11 bases. Germline CDR1 WNHNN, CDR2 SYGVQD (reference sequence). The CDR3 length is 16 residues. Trimming cost V 3 bases and J 4 bases; bases outside gene matches: 5. The CDR3 here is CASSDRRLAGYNEQFF. For the CDR3, the DNA is TGCGCCAGCAGTGACCGGAGACTAGCGGGATACAATGAGCAGTTCTTC.

The J gene is TRBJ2-1, the V gene TRBV25-1; the D is unclear. Germline values: CDR1 MGHDK, CDR2 SYGVNS. The CDR3 runs to 15 residues. V was pared by 4 bases and J by 6 bases, with 16 bases between. Written as DNA, the CDR3 is TGTGCCAGCAGTGGAAAGATAGCTCGGGTCAATGAGCAGTTCTTC. Amino acid sequence: CASSGKIARVNEQFF.

The chain recombines TRBV28 with TRBJ2-3, with D possibly TRBD1 on 5 matching bases. CDR3 length equals 16 residues. CDR1 MDHEN and CDR2 SYDVKM come from the germline V gene. V was clipped by 6 bases and J by 3 bases, with 19 bases between them. DNA of the CDR3: TGTGCCAGCAGCTCCGTTTCCCAGGGCCCAACAGATACGCAGTATTTT. Its translation is CASSSVSQGPTDTQYF.

The chain recombines TRBV28 with TRBJ2-3, with a tentative D call TRBD2 (6 bases). Germline CDR1 and CDR2: MDHEN and SYDVKM. V lost 5 bases to trimming and J lost 3 bases, with 12 bases between them. There are 14 residues in the CDR3. As DNA, the CDR3 is TGTGCCAGCAGTCGATCAGGGAGGACAGATACGCAGTATTTT. Amino acids: CASSRSGRTDTQYF.

The rearrangement links TRBV19 to TRBJ1-4; 9 bases fit TRBD1. Trimming at V came to 4 bases and at J to 7 bases, leaving 1 base not matched to a gene. Germline lookup yields CDR1 LNHDA and CDR2 SQIVND (reference sequence). This CDR3 region has 13 residues. The CDR3 is CASSRGQGEKLFF. The CDR3, as DNA: TGTGCCAGTAGTAGGGGACAGGGTGAAAAACTGTTTTTT.

The chain employs TRBV28 and TRBJ2-7; TRBD2 matches 8 bases. The CDR3 covers 15 residues. V was clipped by 6 bases and J by 2 bases; unmatched bases: 9. CDR1 MDHEN and CDR2 SYDVKM come from the germline V gene. The CDR3: CASRETPGLAYEQYF. In DNA form, the CDR3 reads TGTGCCAGCAGGGAGACACCGGGACTAGCCTACGAGCAGTACTTC.

In this sample, this clone turned up once. This rearrangement joins TRBV15 to TRBJ1-2; D gene uncertain. The V end was cut by 1 base, the J end by 8 bases, with 14 bases between. The CDR3 runs 14 residues. Germline assignment: CDR1 LNHNV and CDR2 YYDKDF (reference sequence). The CDR3 sequence: CATSRGRTGGGYTF. The CDR3 nucleotides are TGTGCCACCAGCAGAGGCCGGACTGGTGGGGGCTACACCTTC.